Each of the 10 T cell receptor beta chains below was sequenced from the same sample in a study of post-analysis software for immune sequencing data. Study conclusions and caveats: Patients carried several TRBV segments more frequently than controls did, and TRBV5-6, TRBV5-1 and TRBV20-1 were among them.

The authors incorporated unique molecular identifiers into the TCR beta cDNA libraries. MiXCR, applied by TCRdb to the PCR reads, yields one record per CDR3 protein. The repertoire holds hundreds of thousands of distinct CDR3 sequences, 59% seen once, with about 11% in the top ten. Their specific antigens are unknown. Sequencing used blood. The origin of the receptors is a girl aged 2 to 9 with multiple sclerosis.

In nucleotides, the CDR3 is TGCGCCAGCAGTCGCGAGGTAAATTACAATGAGCAGTTCTTC. Translation: CASSREVNYNEQFF. The chain combines TRBV5-1 with TRBJ2-1, with unresolved D. The CDR3 contains 14 residues. Trimming cost V 5 bases and J 4 bases, with 13 bases left between them. Germline assignment: CDR1 SGHRS and CDR2 YFSETQ.

This chain connects TRBV2 to TRBJ1-2, with TRBD1 matching over 10 bases. The CDR3 is 13 amino acids. Germline CDR1 and CDR2: SNHLY and FYNNEI. V lost 5 bases to trimming and J lost 6 bases; unmatched junction nucleotides: 3. This chain's CDR3 is CASSQGQGHGYTF. The CDR3 coding sequence is TGTGCCAGCAGTCAGGGACAGGGGCATGGCTACACCTTC.

The chain is built from TRBV20-1 and TRBJ2-3; D is possibly TRBD2 (5 bases). Trimming pared 5 bases from V and 4 bases from J, leaving 13 bases between. In germline, CDR1 is DFQATT, CDR2 SNEGSKA (reference sequence). This CDR3 is 13 amino acids long. CDR3 nucleotides: TGCAGTGCTCCCCGGTTTAGCGCAGATACGCAGTATTTT. Translation: CSAPRFSADTQYF.

This clonotype has more than one count but fewer than ten. This sequence joins TRBV7-9 and TRBJ2-5, with TRBD2 identical over 7 bases. V was clipped by 5 bases and J by 11 bases; unmatched bases: 5. Germline V gives CDR1 SEHNR, CDR2 FQNEAQ (reference sequence). CDR3 size: 11 residues. Written as DNA, the CDR3 is TGTGCCAGCAGCCAGAGTAGCGGGCAGTACTTC. Protein sequence: CASSQSSGQYF.

For this clonotype: Mismatch with germline at one junction end may stem from a read error. Written as DNA, the CDR3 is TGTACCAGCACTCCTGGGGTAACTAGCGGGAGAGGTAACGAGCAGTACTTC. Translated: CTSTPGVTSGRGNEQYF. The V gene is TRBV12-3 or TRBV12-4, the J gene TRBJ2-7; 11 bases agree with TRBD2. This CDR3 spans 17 amino acids.

This clonotype was detected a few times. The V gene is TRBV20-1, the J gene TRBJ2-1; D gene unclear. The CDR3 contains 15 residues. Trimming shortened V by 0 bases and J by 0 bases, and 9 bases separated the two germline ends. Germline V gives CDR1 DFQATT, CDR2 SNEGSKA (reference sequence). The CDR3 DNA reads TGCAGTGCTAGAGATCGCTTAAGCTCCTACAATGAGCAGTTCTTC. It yields the protein CSARDRLSSYNEQFF.

The rearrangement joins TRBV5-1 to TRBJ1-1; D remains ambiguous. The length of the CDR3 is 19 residues. Trimming pared 4 bases from V and 5 bases from J, leaving 30 bases between. Germline-derived CDR1 and CDR2 are SGHRS and YFSETQ. The CDR3 sequence: CASSPPSGRPPPRGTEAFF. The CDR3 DNA reads as TGCGCCAGCAGCCCGCCCTCGGGCAGGCCTCCTCCAAGAGGTACTGAAGCTTTCTTT.

This clonotype was counted only a few times. This chain connects TRBV6-2 or TRBV6-3 to TRBJ2-1; 9 nucleotides match TRBD1. The CDR3 is 15 residues long. The germline gives CDR1 MNHEY, CDR2 SVGEGT. V lost 6 bases and J lost 4; bases outside the gene matches: 7. In DNA, the CDR3 is TGTGCCAGCAGGCCACAGGGGGCGGGATACAATGAGCAGTTCTTC. Translated: CASRPQGAGYNEQFF.

The genes are TRBV20-1 and TRBJ1-2, with D uncertain. CDR3 size: 11 residues. CDR1 and CDR2 (germline): DFQATT, SNEGSKA (reference sequence). V was cut by 8 bases and J by 1 base, with 8 bases left in between. The CDR3 loop reads CSPSVNYGYTF. The CDR3, as DNA: TGCAGTCCCAGTGTTAACTATGGCTACACCTTC.

The CDR3 region has the DNA TGTGCCAGCAGCTTACGGAGAGGACTAGGGTGGGAGCAGTACTTC. Its protein product is CASSLRRGLGWEQYF. The chain links TRBV7-9 to TRBJ2-7, with 7 bases that match TRBD2. This CDR3 is 15 amino acids long. The V and J ends lost 2 bases and 7 bases, in that order; junction bases with no gene match: 11. CDR1 is SEHNR and CDR2 is FQNEAQ in the germline V gene (reference sequence).